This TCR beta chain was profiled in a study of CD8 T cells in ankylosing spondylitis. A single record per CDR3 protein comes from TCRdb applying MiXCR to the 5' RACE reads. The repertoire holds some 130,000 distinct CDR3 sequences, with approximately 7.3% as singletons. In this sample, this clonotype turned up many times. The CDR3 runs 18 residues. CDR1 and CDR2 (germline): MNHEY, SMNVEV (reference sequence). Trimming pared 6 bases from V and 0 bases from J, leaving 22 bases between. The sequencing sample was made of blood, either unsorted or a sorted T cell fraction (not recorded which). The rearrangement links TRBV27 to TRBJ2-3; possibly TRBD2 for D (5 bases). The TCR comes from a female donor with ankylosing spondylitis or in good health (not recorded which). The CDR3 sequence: CASRTLGWAGSSTDTQYF. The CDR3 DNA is TGTGCCAGCAGAACCCTAGGATGGGCGGGTTCTAGCACAGATACGCAGTATTTT.